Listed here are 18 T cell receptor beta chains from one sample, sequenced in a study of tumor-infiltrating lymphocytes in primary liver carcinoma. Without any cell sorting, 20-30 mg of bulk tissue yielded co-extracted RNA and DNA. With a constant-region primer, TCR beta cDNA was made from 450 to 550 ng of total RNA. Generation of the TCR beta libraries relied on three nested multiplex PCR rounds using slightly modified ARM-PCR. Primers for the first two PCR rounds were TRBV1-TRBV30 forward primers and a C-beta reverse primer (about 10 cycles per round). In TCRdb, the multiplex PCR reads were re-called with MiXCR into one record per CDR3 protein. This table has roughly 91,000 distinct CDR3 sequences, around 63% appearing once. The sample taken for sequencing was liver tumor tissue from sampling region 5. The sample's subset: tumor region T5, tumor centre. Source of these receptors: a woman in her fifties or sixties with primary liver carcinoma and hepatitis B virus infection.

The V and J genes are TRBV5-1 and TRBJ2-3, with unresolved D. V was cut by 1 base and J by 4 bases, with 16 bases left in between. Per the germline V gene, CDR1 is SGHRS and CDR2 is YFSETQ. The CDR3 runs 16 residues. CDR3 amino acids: CASSLLARVVPDTQYF. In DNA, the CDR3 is TGCGCCAGCAGCTTGTTGGCGAGAGTCGTCCCAGATACGCAGTATTTT.

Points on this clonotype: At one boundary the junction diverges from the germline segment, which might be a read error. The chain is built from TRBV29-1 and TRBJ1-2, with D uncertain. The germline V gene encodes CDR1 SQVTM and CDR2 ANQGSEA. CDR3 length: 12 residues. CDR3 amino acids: CSVEKQDYGYTF. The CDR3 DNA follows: TGTAGCGTTGAAAAGCAGGACTATGGCTACACCTTC.

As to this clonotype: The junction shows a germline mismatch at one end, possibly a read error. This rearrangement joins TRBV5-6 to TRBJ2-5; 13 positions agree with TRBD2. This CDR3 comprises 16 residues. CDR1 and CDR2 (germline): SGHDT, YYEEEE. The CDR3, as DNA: TGTGCTAGCAGCTTCCGACTAGCGGGGGGCCAAGAGACCCAGTACTTC. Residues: CASSFRLAGGQETQYF.

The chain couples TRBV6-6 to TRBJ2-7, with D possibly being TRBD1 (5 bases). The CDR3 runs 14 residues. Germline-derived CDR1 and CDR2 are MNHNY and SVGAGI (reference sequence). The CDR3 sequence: CTCSYGREGYEQYF. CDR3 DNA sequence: TGTACCTGCAGTTACGGCAGGGAAGGCTACGAGCAGTACTTC.

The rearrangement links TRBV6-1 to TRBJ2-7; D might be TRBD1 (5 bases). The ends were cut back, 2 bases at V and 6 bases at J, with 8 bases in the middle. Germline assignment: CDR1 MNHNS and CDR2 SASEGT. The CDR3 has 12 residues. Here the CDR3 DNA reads TGTGCCAGCAGTGAAAGTAGGGGCGAGCAGTACTTC. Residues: CASSESRGEQYF.

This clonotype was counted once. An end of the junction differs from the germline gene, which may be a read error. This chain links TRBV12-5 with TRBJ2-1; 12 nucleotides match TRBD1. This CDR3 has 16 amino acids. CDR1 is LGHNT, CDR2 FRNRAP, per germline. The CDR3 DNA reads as TGTGTTAGTGGGCAGGGACAGGGGGCCCCCGGTAATGGGCAGTTCTTC. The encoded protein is CVSGQGQGAPGNGQFF. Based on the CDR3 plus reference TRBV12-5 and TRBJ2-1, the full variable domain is DARVTQTPRHKVTEMGQEVTMRCQPILGHNTVFWYRQTMMQGLELLAYFRNRAPLDDSGMPKDRFSAEMPDATLATLKIQPSEPRDSAVYFCVSGQGQGAPGNGQFFGPGTRLTVL.

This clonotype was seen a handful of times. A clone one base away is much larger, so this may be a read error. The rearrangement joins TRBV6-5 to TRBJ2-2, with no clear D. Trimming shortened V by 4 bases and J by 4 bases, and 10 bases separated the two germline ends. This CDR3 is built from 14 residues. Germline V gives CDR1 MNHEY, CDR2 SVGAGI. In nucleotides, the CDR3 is TGTGCCAGCAGTTCACGACCCAGCACCGGGGAGCTGTTTTTT. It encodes CASSSRPSTGELFF.

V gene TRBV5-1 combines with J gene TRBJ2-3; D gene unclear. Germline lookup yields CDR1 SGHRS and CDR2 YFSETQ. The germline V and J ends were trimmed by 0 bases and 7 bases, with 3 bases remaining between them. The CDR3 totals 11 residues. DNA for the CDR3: TGCGCCAGCAGCTTGGCTAATACGCAGTATTTT. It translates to CASSLANTQYF.

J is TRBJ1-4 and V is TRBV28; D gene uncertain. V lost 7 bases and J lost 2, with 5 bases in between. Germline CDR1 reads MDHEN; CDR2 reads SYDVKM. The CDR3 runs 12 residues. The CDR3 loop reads CASNSTNEKLFF. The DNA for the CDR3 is TGTGCCAGCAATTCGACTAATGAAAAACTGTTTTTT.

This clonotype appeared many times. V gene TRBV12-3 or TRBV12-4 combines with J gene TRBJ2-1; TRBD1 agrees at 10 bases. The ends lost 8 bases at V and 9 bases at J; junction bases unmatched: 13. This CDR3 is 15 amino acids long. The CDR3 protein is CASSLRGTGAVEQFF. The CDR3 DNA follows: TGTGCCAGCTCCCTTAGGGGGACAGGGGCTGTTGAGCAGTTCTTC.

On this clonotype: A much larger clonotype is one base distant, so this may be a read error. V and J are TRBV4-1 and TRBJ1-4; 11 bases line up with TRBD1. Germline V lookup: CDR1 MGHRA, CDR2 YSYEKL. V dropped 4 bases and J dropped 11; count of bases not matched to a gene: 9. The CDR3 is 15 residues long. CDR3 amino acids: CASSPSGTGGDKLFF. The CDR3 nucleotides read TGCGCCAGCAGCCCTTCGGGGACAGGGGGTGATAAACTGTTTTTT.

The DNA for the CDR3 is TGTGCCAGTAGTTTCGGGACTAGCTATTACCAAGAGACCCAGTACTTC. It translates to CASSFGTSYYQETQYF. V and J are TRBV19 and TRBJ2-5; 9 nucleotides agree with TRBD2. Losses at the gene ends were 5 bases for V and 0 bases for J; bases not matched to a gene: 7. The CDR3 length is 16 residues. Germline V gene lookup returns CDR1 LNHDA and CDR2 SQIVND (reference sequence).

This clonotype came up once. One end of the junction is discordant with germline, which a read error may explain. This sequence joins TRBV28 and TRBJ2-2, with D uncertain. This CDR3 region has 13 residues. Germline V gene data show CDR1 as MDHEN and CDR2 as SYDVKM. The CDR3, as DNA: TGTGCCAGCCTAAATGCGAACACCAGGGAGCTGTTTTTT. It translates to CASLNANTRELFF.

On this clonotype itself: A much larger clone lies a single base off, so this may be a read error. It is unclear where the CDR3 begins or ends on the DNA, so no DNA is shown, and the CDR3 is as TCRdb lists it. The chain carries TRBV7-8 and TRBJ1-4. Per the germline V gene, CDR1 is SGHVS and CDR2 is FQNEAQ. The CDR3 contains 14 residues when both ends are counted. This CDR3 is CASSLGVGTGTLIF.

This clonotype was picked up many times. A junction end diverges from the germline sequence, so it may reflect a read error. This chain's CDR3 is CASRYSTGIGQPQHF. As DNA, the CDR3 is TGTGCCAGCAGGTACTCTACAGGGATAGGCCAGCCCCAGCATTTT. This chain joins TRBV6-6 and TRBJ1-5; TRBD1 is a possible D gene (6 bases). This CDR3 region has 15 residues. Germline lookup yields CDR1 MNHNY and CDR2 SVGAGI (reference sequence).

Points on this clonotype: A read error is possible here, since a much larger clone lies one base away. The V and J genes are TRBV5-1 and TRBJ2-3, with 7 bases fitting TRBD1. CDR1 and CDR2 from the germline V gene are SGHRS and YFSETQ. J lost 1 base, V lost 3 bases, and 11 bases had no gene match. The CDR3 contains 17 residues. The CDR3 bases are TGCGCCAGCAGCTGGCCGCCAACAGGGGACGGCACAGATACGCAGTATTTT. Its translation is CASSWPPTGDGTDTQYF.

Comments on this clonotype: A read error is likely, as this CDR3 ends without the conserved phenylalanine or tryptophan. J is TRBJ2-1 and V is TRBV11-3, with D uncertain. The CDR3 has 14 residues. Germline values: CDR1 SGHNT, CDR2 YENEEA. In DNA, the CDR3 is TGTGTCAGCAGCTCCCAGAGCTCCTACAATGAGCAGTTCATC. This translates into CVSSSQSSYNEQFI.

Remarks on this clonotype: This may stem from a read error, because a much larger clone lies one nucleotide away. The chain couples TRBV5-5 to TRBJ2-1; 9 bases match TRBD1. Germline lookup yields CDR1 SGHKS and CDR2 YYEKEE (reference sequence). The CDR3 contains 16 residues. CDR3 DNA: TGTGCCAACAGCACCGGACAGGGGAGGGCCTACAATGAGCAGTTCTTC. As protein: CANSTGQGRAYNEQFF.